This T cell receptor (beta chain) was captured by sequencing in a study of blood T cell repertoires in COVID-19. The germline gives CDR1 LNHDA, CDR2 SQIVND (reference sequence). There are 14 residues in the CDR3. Deletions cut 1 base from V and 6 bases from J, with 12 bases between. Data came from immunoSEQ multiplex PCR; TCRdb stores just in-frame clones and leaves some out. The repertoire consists of some 190,000 clones, with almost 90% occurring once and the leading ten covering approximately 1.5%. Specimen: peripheral blood. The receptor was isolated from a young man with active or convalescent COVID-19. V is TRBV19 and J is TRBJ1-1; TRBD1 might be the D (5 bases). The DNA of the CDR3 is TGTGCCAGTAGTATAGGGGTGGACATGGCTGAAGCTTTCTTT. It specifies CASSIGVDMAEAFF.